The clone carrying this T cell receptor beta chain was seen many times. This entry belongs to a study of read filtering for tumor transcriptome and immune sequencing. This library used roughly 370 ng RNA and molecular barcoded adaptors spanning alpha/delta and beta/gamma chains. TCRdb analysed the reads with MiXCR anew, one entry per CDR3 protein. The sample includes over 45,000 distinct CDR3 sequences, about an eighth seen only once; the top ten take more than 14%. Germline CDR1 reads MNHNS; CDR2 reads SASEGT. The germline V and J ends were trimmed by 8 bases and 5 bases, with 21 bases remaining between them. This CDR3 has 15 amino acids.

The chain has TRBV6-1 and TRBJ2-5, with D possibly TRBD1 on 6 matching bases. This TCR was recovered from a donor aged 40 or over with multiple myeloma. The sequenced sample was a population of CD138-negative cells sorted from bone marrow. The CDR3 DNA follows: TGTGCCAGCTCCGGTCTAGGGGGTGGGTTCGAGACCCAGTACTTC. This encodes CASSGLGGGFETQYF.